Listed below are T cell receptor beta chains from one sample, sequenced in a study of technical replicates of blood from a handful of donors. Profiled with immunoSEQ multiplex PCR; TCRdb holds only in-frame clones, not every one. The sample lists more than 70,000 clones, 93% seen once, with 0.2% to 0.25% in the top ten. The sequenced material came from T cells isolated from PBMCs. These TCRs come from a human donor in good health. Each CDR3 is given with its conserved first and last residue. Each record gives: V gene, J gene, clone size, D gene, CDR3 protein, CDR3 DNA. D genes are given only for firm matches. Not every row has a clone size; where given, it reads once, few, many or a size class.

v_call: TRBV2
j_call: TRBJ2-7
clone_size: .
d_call: .
cdr3_aa: CASSEGRRLGEQYF
cdr3_nt: TGTGCCAGCAGTGAAGGCAGGCGCTTAGGCGAGCAGTACTTC

v_call: TRBV5-1
j_call: TRBJ2-1
clone_size: .
d_call: TRBD2
cdr3_aa: CASSPGTSGSYEQFF
cdr3_nt: TGCGCCAGCAGCCCGGGGACTAGCGGGAGCTATGAGCAGTTCTTC

v_call: TRBV13
j_call: TRBJ2-7
clone_size: .
d_call: TRBD2
cdr3_aa: CASSSAGLRSEQYF
cdr3_nt: TGTGCCAGCAGCTCCGCGGGACTAAGGAGCGAGCAGTACTTC

v_call: TRBV4-2
j_call: TRBJ1-2
clone_size: .
d_call: .
cdr3_aa: CASSTPSGGGYTF
cdr3_nt: TGTGCCAGCAGCACACCGTCGGGGGGGGGCTACACCTTC

v_call: TRBV5-1
j_call: TRBJ2-4
clone_size: .
d_call: .
cdr3_aa: CASSLGSKNIQYF
cdr3_nt: TGCGCCAGCAGCCTAGGTTCCAAAAACATTCAGTACTTC

v_call: TRBV10-3
j_call: TRBJ1-6
clone_size: .
d_call: TRBD1
cdr3_aa: CAVQRDRTNSPLHF
cdr3_nt: TGTGCCGTCCAACGGGACAGAACTAATTCACCCCTCCACTTT

v_call: TRBV28
j_call: TRBJ2-7
clone_size: once
d_call: TRBD1
cdr3_aa: CASSSGQGPSYEQYF
cdr3_nt: TGTGCCAGCAGTTCTGGACAGGGGCCCTCCTACGAGCAGTACTTC

v_call: TRBV11-3
j_call: TRBJ2-5
clone_size: once
d_call: .
cdr3_aa: CASSFGVGETQYF
cdr3_nt: TGTGCCAGCAGCTTCGGGGTAGGGGAGACCCAGTACTTC

v_call: TRBV6-1
j_call: TRBJ1-1
clone_size: .
d_call: .
cdr3_aa: CASREGGVGNTEAFF
cdr3_nt: TGTGCCAGCAGAGAAGGGGGAGTTGGGAACACTGAAGCTTTCTTT

v_call: TRBV19
j_call: TRBJ1-5
clone_size: .
d_call: TRBD1
cdr3_aa: CASSLQGTYSNQPQHF
cdr3_nt: TGTGCCAGTAGTCTACAGGGGACCTATAGCAATCAGCCCCAGCATTTT

v_call: TRBV15
j_call: TRBJ1-1
clone_size: .
d_call: TRBD1
cdr3_aa: CATSSRDREAFF
cdr3_nt: TGTGCCACCAGCAGCCGGGACAGGGAAGCTTTCTTT

v_call: TRBV29-1
j_call: TRBJ2-6
clone_size: .
d_call: .
cdr3_aa: CSFRGSGANVLTF
cdr3_nt: TGCAGTTTTCGGGGCTCTGGGGCCAACGTCCTGACTTTC

v_call: TRBV4-1
j_call: TRBJ2-2
clone_size: .
d_call: .
cdr3_aa: CASSQEWETGELFF
cdr3_nt: TGCGCCAGCAGCCAAGAGTGGGAGACCGGGGAGCTGTTTTTT

v_call: TRBV4-1
j_call: TRBJ2-2
clone_size: .
d_call: .
cdr3_aa: CASSQDGLGSTGELFF
cdr3_nt: TGCGCCAGCAGCCAAGATGGCCTAGGGAGCACCGGGGAGCTGTTTTTT

v_call: TRBV28
j_call: TRBJ2-4
clone_size: .
d_call: .
cdr3_aa: CASSFRGSKNIQYF
cdr3_nt: TGTGCCAGCAGTTTTAGGGGGTCCAAAAACATTCAGTACTTC

v_call: TRBV25-1
j_call: TRBJ2-5
clone_size: .
d_call: .
cdr3_aa: CASSVGRETQYF
cdr3_nt: TGTGCCAGCAGTGTAGGGAGGGAGACCCAGTACTTC

v_call: TRBV5-1
j_call: TRBJ2-7
clone_size: .
d_call: .
cdr3_aa: CASSPRDSIYEQYF
cdr3_nt: TGCGCCAGCAGCCCTCGGGACTCCATCTACGAGCAGTACTTC

v_call: TRBV4-1
j_call: TRBJ2-7
clone_size: .
d_call: .
cdr3_aa: CASSQTDSYEQYF
cdr3_nt: TGCGCCAGCAGCCAGACCGACAGTTACGAGCAGTACTTC

v_call: TRBV9
j_call: TRBJ2-3
clone_size: .
d_call: TRBD2
cdr3_aa: CASSLGLAGGNTDTQYF
cdr3_nt: TGTGCCAGCAGCTTAGGACTAGCGGGGGGAAACACAGATACGCAGTATTTT

v_call: TRBV27
j_call: TRBJ1-5
clone_size: .
d_call: .
cdr3_aa: CASSDRFGQPQHF
cdr3_nt: TGTGCCAGCAGCGACAGGTTTGGTCAGCCCCAGCATTTT

v_call: TRBV7-9
j_call: TRBJ2-7
clone_size: .
d_call: .
cdr3_aa: CASSLQGYEQYF
cdr3_nt: TGTGCCAGCAGCCTACAGGGTTACGAGCAGTACTTC

v_call: TRBV10-3
j_call: TRBJ1-4
clone_size: .
d_call: .
cdr3_aa: CAISTGWSEKLFF
cdr3_nt: TGTGCCATCAGTACAGGGTGGAGTGAAAAACTGTTTTTT

v_call: TRBV28
j_call: TRBJ1-1
clone_size: .
d_call: TRBD1
cdr3_aa: CASSRTGKNTEAFF
cdr3_nt: TGTGCCAGCAGTCGGACAGGGAAGAACACTGAAGCTTTCTTT

v_call: TRBV11-3
j_call: TRBJ1-4
clone_size: .
d_call: TRBD1
cdr3_aa: CASSLGLAGGDEKLFF
cdr3_nt: TGTGCCAGCAGCTTAGGGTTGGCAGGGGGCGACGAAAAACTGTTTTTT

v_call: TRBV6-5
j_call: TRBJ1-1
clone_size: .
d_call: .
cdr3_aa: CASSYSLLLRTEAFF
cdr3_nt: TGTGCCAGCAGTTACTCCCTCCTTTTGAGAACTGAAGCTTTCTTT

v_call: TRBV7-2
j_call: TRBJ2-7
clone_size: once
d_call: TRBD2
cdr3_aa: CASSFGSLGGEQYF
cdr3_nt: TGTGCCAGCAGCTTCGGATCGCTCGGGGGGGAGCAGTACTTC

v_call: TRBV27
j_call: TRBJ1-1
clone_size: .
d_call: .
cdr3_aa: CAAGGVKVTEAFF
cdr3_nt: TGTGCCGCCGGGGGGGTAAAAGTCACTGAAGCTTTCTTT

v_call: TRBV4-1
j_call: TRBJ1-2
clone_size: .
d_call: TRBD1
cdr3_aa: CASSQGGNRGLNGYTF
cdr3_nt: TGCGCCAGCAGCCAAGGAGGGAACAGGGGGCTCAATGGCTACACCTTC

v_call: TRBV7-7
j_call: TRBJ2-2
clone_size: .
d_call: TRBD1
cdr3_aa: CASSSPTGQGTGELFF
cdr3_nt: TGTGCCAGCAGCTCACCTACTGGACAGGGCACCGGGGAGCTGTTTTTT

v_call: TRBV5-1
j_call: TRBJ2-3
clone_size: once
d_call: TRBD2
cdr3_aa: CATSSRGETTDTQYF
cdr3_nt: TGCGCCACCTCTTCCCGGGGGGAAACCACAGATACGCAGTATTTT

v_call: TRBV27
j_call: TRBJ2-1
clone_size: once
d_call: .
cdr3_aa: CASSFPARGEQFF
cdr3_nt: TGTGCCAGCAGTTTCCCCGCGCGAGGGGAGCAGTTCTTC

v_call: TRBV27
j_call: TRBJ2-5
clone_size: .
d_call: .
cdr3_aa: CASSALVPGGPETQYF
cdr3_nt: TGTGCCAGCAGTGCCCTCGTTCCGGGGGGCCCAGAGACCCAGTACTTC

v_call: TRBV5-4
j_call: TRBJ2-5
clone_size: .
d_call: .
cdr3_aa: CASSPDPGVAQYF
cdr3_nt: TGTGCCAGCAGCCCGGACCCCGGGGTAGCCCAGTACTTC

v_call: TRBV9
j_call: TRBJ2-7
clone_size: .
d_call: TRBD2
cdr3_aa: CASSSPRGGEQYF
cdr3_nt: TGTGCCAGCAGCTCCCCCCGGGGGGGGGAGCAGTACTTC

v_call: TRBV11-2
j_call: TRBJ2-7
clone_size: .
d_call: .
cdr3_aa: CASRFRDYEQYF
cdr3_nt: TGTGCCAGCAGGTTTAGAGACTACGAGCAGTACTTC

v_call: TRBV7-2
j_call: TRBJ1-5
clone_size: .
d_call: .
cdr3_aa: CASSAGGNQPQHF
cdr3_nt: TGTGCCAGCAGCGCCGGGGGGAATCAGCCCCAGCATTTT

v_call: TRBV29-1
j_call: TRBJ2-1
clone_size: .
d_call: .
cdr3_aa: CSGARDTLANEQFF
cdr3_nt: TGCAGCGGTGCCCGAGACACTTTGGCCAATGAGCAGTTCTTC

v_call: TRBV7-6
j_call: TRBJ2-1
clone_size: .
d_call: .
cdr3_aa: CASSTAGSNNEQFF
cdr3_nt: TGTGCCAGCAGCACTGCAGGGTCGAACAATGAGCAGTTCTTC

v_call: TRBV4-1
j_call: TRBJ2-1
clone_size: .
d_call: .
cdr3_aa: CASSQLLGGVGDEQFF
cdr3_nt: TGCGCCAGCAGCCAGCTACTGGGGGGAGTTGGAGATGAGCAGTTCTTC

v_call: TRBV7-6
j_call: TRBJ2-1
clone_size: .
d_call: TRBD1
cdr3_aa: CASSATDRDYGEQFF
cdr3_nt: TGTGCCAGCAGCGCAACAGACAGGGATTATGGTGAGCAGTTCTTC

v_call: TRBV18
j_call: TRBJ2-5
clone_size: .
d_call: .
cdr3_aa: CASSLTREETQYF
cdr3_nt: TGTGCCAGCTCACTGACTAGGGAAGAGACCCAGTACTTC

v_call: TRBV28
j_call: TRBJ2-7
clone_size: .
d_call: .
cdr3_aa: CASSFMIAYEQYF
cdr3_nt: TGTGCCAGCAGTTTTATGATAGCCTACGAGCAGTACTTC

v_call: TRBV15
j_call: TRBJ2-7
clone_size: .
d_call: TRBD2
cdr3_aa: CATSSWSGSFYEQYF
cdr3_nt: TGTGCCACCAGCAGCTGGAGCGGGAGCTTTTACGAGCAGTACTTC

v_call: TRBV11-2
j_call: TRBJ2-1
clone_size: .
d_call: TRBD1
cdr3_aa: CASSSRDSFNEQFF
cdr3_nt: TGTGCCAGCAGCAGTCGGGACAGCTTCAATGAGCAGTTCTTC

v_call: TRBV30
j_call: TRBJ2-7
clone_size: .
d_call: .
cdr3_aa: CAWSSGTLYEQYF
cdr3_nt: TGTGCCTGGAGTTCCGGGACACTCTACGAGCAGTACTTC

v_call: TRBV5-6
j_call: TRBJ2-1
clone_size: .
d_call: .
cdr3_aa: CASSFTNTYNEQFF
cdr3_nt: TGTGCCAGCAGCTTTACGAACACCTACAATGAGCAGTTCTTC

v_call: TRBV28
j_call: TRBJ2-1
clone_size: .
d_call: .
cdr3_aa: CASSITVSGSYNEQFF
cdr3_nt: TGTGCCAGCAGTATCACCGTATCGGGCTCCTACAATGAGCAGTTCTTC

v_call: TRBV6-5
j_call: TRBJ2-7
clone_size: .
d_call: TRBD2
cdr3_aa: CASSYSGLAEYEQYF
cdr3_nt: TGTGCCAGCAGTTACTCTGGGCTAGCGGAGTACGAGCAGTACTTC

v_call: TRBV19
j_call: TRBJ2-5
clone_size: .
d_call: .
cdr3_aa: CASSPGVETQYF
cdr3_nt: TGTGCCAGTAGTCCGGGGGTAGAGACCCAGTACTTC

v_call: TRBV18
j_call: TRBJ1-5
clone_size: .
d_call: .
cdr3_aa: CASSTGTDGNQPQHF
cdr3_nt: TGTGCCAGCTCAACCGGGACTGATGGGAATCAGCCCCAGCATTTT

v_call: TRBV28
j_call: TRBJ2-7
clone_size: once
d_call: .
cdr3_aa: CASSPILSSYEQYF
cdr3_nt: TGTGCCAGCAGTCCTATCCTCTCCTCCTACGAGCAGTACTTC

v_call: TRBV6-6
j_call: TRBJ2-1
clone_size: .
d_call: .
cdr3_aa: CASRYRGNEQFF
cdr3_nt: TGTGCCAGCAGATATAGGGGTAATGAGCAGTTCTTC

v_call: TRBV2
j_call: TRBJ1-5
clone_size: .
d_call: .
cdr3_aa: CASSPDGEGWPQHF
cdr3_nt: TGTGCCAGCAGTCCGGACGGCGAGGGATGGCCCCAGCATTTT

v_call: TRBV10-3
j_call: TRBJ2-5
clone_size: .
d_call: .
cdr3_aa: CAISEHVQETQYF
cdr3_nt: TGTGCCATCAGTGAACACGTTCAAGAGACCCAGTACTTC

v_call: TRBV5-4
j_call: TRBJ2-7
clone_size: .
d_call: TRBD1
cdr3_aa: CASSSGTGSFYEQYF
cdr3_nt: TGTGCCAGCAGCTCCGGGACAGGATCCTTCTACGAGCAGTACTTC

v_call: TRBV6-5
j_call: TRBJ1-1
clone_size: .
d_call: .
cdr3_aa: CASSSQRWNTEAFF
cdr3_nt: TGTGCCAGCAGCTCCCAGCGGTGGAACACTGAAGCTTTCTTT

v_call: TRBV30
j_call: TRBJ1-2
clone_size: .
d_call: .
cdr3_aa: CAWSLAGGRNYGYTF
cdr3_nt: TGTGCCTGGTCACTGGCCGGGGGGCGCAACTATGGCTACACCTTC

v_call: TRBV29-1
j_call: TRBJ2-7
clone_size: .
d_call: TRBD2
cdr3_aa: CSVLGPTSGNPPSSYEQYF
cdr3_nt: TGCAGCGTGCTTGGCCCTACTAGCGGGAACCCCCCTAGCTCCTACGAGCAGTACTTC

v_call: TRBV9
j_call: TRBJ2-3
clone_size: .
d_call: .
cdr3_aa: CASSGEGRSTDTQYF
cdr3_nt: TGTGCCAGCAGCGGCGAGGGGAGGAGCACAGATACGCAGTATTTT

v_call: TRBV11-2
j_call: TRBJ1-2
clone_size: .
d_call: TRBD1
cdr3_aa: CASSWVRDRVDRNYGYTF
cdr3_nt: TGTGCCAGCAGCTGGGTCCGGGACAGGGTCGATCGGAACTATGGCTACACCTTC